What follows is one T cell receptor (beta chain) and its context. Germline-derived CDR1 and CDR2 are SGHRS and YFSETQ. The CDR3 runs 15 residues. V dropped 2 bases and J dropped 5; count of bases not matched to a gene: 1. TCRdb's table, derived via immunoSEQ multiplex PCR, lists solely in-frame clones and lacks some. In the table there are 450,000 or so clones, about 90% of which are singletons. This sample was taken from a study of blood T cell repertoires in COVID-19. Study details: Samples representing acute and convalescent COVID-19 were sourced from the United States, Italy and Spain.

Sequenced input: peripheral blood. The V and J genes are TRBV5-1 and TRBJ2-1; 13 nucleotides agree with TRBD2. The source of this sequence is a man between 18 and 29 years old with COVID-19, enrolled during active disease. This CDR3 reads CASSFTSGGDNEQFF. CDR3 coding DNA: TGCGCCAGCAGCTTCACTAGCGGGGGGGACAATGAGCAGTTCTTC.